One sample yielded the 5 T cell receptor beta chains listed below, sequenced in a study of control samples from healthy donors and cancer patients. Profiled with immunoSEQ multiplex PCR; TCRdb holds only in-frame clones, not every one. The profile covers under 300,000 clones, with about 80% appearing a single time and roughly 13% taken by the ten largest. The sample was PBMCs. These receptor sequences come from a woman aged 55-75 years with lung cancer.

The V gene is TRBV7-9, the J gene TRBJ2-1, with TRBD1 as a possible D gene (6 bases). V lost 5 bases to trimming and J lost 6 bases, with 17 bases between them. This CDR3 spans 15 amino acids. Germline V gene sequence: CDR1 SEHNR, CDR2 FQNEAQ (reference sequence). For the CDR3, the DNA is TGTGCCAGCAGCACAGGGTCGTTGGCCGCCAATGAGCAGTTCTTC. It yields the protein CASSTGSLAANEQFF.

The V call is TRBV5-1, the J call TRBJ2-5, with TRBD2 as a possible D gene (5 bases). The V gene's germline CDR1 is SGHRS and CDR2 YFSETQ. V was trimmed by 4 bases and J by 2 bases, leaving 9 bases between them. The CDR3 has 13 residues. The CDR3 region is CASSPGVQETQYF. CDR3 nucleotides: TGCGCCAGCAGCCCCGGGGTACAAGAGACCCAGTACTTC.

The chain has TRBV12-3 or TRBV12-4 and TRBJ1-2, with D unresolved. This CDR3 is built from 12 residues. V dropped 8 bases and J dropped 5 bases, with 12 bases sitting between them. CDR3 region: CASVDWDYGYTF. CDR3 coding DNA: TGTGCCAGCGTCGACTGGGATTATGGCTACACCTTC.

The rearrangement joins TRBV2 to TRBJ1-5; unclear D gene. CDR1 SNHLY and CDR2 FYNNEI come from the germline V gene. The CDR3 is made up of 13 amino acids. Trimming took off 3 bases at V and 5 bases at J, with 8 bases between the two ends. The CDR3 nucleotides are TGTGCCAGCAGTGAGTATGCTGATCAGCCCCAGCATTTT. It encodes CASSEYADQPQHF.

The J gene is TRBJ2-4, the V gene TRBV28; TRBD1 might be the D (6 bases). This CDR3 has 17 amino acids. The V gene lost 5 bases and the J gene lost 0 bases, with 17 bases spanning the gap. Germline loops: CDR1 MDHEN, CDR2 SYDVKM. The CDR3 loop is CASSPSRQVLAKNIQYF. The CDR3 DNA reads TGTGCCAGCAGTCCCTCCCGACAGGTTCTAGCCAAAAACATTCAGTACTTC.